The 30 T cell receptor beta chains presented below share a single source sample, sequenced in a study of Tregs in tolerant kidney transplant recipients. Repertoires were generated with immunoSEQ multiplex PCR, while TCRdb's copy carries only in-frame clones and drops some. The repertoire consists of about 240,000 clones, with about four fifths occurring once and the leading ten covering 0.55% to 0.65%. Input material: CD4+ T cells from blood. These receptor sequences come from a human donor in good health.

The V call is TRBV6-1, the J call TRBJ2-1; D not resolved. The germline V gene has CDR1 MNHNS and CDR2 SASEGT. The length of the CDR3 is 13 residues. The ends were cut back, 2 bases at V and 8 bases at J, with 10 bases in the middle. The CDR3 here is CASSERASHEQFF. CDR3 DNA: TGTGCCAGCAGTGAACGGGCTAGTCATGAGCAGTTCTTC.

This clone occurred a few times. J is TRBJ2-5 and V is TRBV7-9, with D possibly matching TRBD2 (6 bases). Trimming cost V 0 bases and J 4 bases, with 6 bases left between them. Looked up from germline, CDR1 is SEHNR and CDR2 is FQNEAQ (reference sequence). CDR3 length: 13 amino acids. CDR3 residues: CASSLAGGETQYF. The CDR3 DNA follows: TGTGCCAGCAGCTTAGCCGGGGGAGAGACCCAGTACTTC.

The CDR3 DNA is TGTGCCAGCAGCCGGGGGACGGATAATGAAAAACTGTTTTTT. Translating it yields CASSRGTDNEKLFF. V gene TRBV4-2 combines with J gene TRBJ1-4, with D possibly matching TRBD1 (5 bases). V lost 4 bases and J lost 4, with 10 bases in between. The CDR3 is 14 amino acids. Looked up from germline, CDR1 is LGHNA and CDR2 is YNFKEQ.

The chain joins TRBV5-1 to TRBJ1-6; no clear D gene. There are 16 residues in the CDR3. Trimming shortened V by 0 bases and J by 0 bases, and 7 bases separated the two germline ends. Germline CDR1 SGHRS, CDR2 YFSETQ. CDR3 region: CASSLERISYNSPLHF. The CDR3 region has the DNA TGCGCCAGCAGCTTGGAAAGGATCTCCTATAATTCACCCCTCCACTTT.

This clone was seen just once. The chain employs TRBV21-1 and TRBJ2-7; the D segment call TRBD2 is taken from the table without a DNA check. TRBV21-1 is flagged as a pseudogene. The length of the CDR3 is 18 residues. CDR3 in DNA: TGTGCCAGCAGCAAAAAAGGCACCTGGAGAACAATCTCCTACGAGCAGTACTTC. Translating gives CASSKKGTWRTISYEQYF.

The chain is built from TRBV18 and TRBJ2-3, with 8 bases matching TRBD2. The germline V gene has CDR1 KGHSH and CDR2 LQKENI. Trimming at V came to 4 bases and at J to 9 bases, leaving 9 bases not matched to a gene. This CDR3 comprises 14 residues. This chain's CDR3 is CASSLGLAVRTQYF. CDR3 coding DNA: TGTGCCAGCTCACTAGGACTAGCAGTCCGAACGCAGTATTTT. The variable domain in full, with the rest retrieved from reference TRBV18 and TRBJ2-3, is NAGVMQNPRHLVRRRGQEARLRCSPMKGHSHVYWYRQLPEEGLKFMVYLQKENIIDESGMPKERFSAEFPKEGPSILRIQQVVRGDSAAYFCASSLGLAVRTQYFGPGTRLTVL.

This chain connects TRBV2 to TRBJ2-2, with D perhaps TRBD2 (6 bases). The CDR3 has 14 amino acids. With 7 bases removed from V and 9 bases from J, the gap between germline ends came to 18 bases. From germline, CDR1 is SNHLY and CDR2 FYNNEI. The CDR3 region is CASTNPAGGRELFF. The CDR3 coding sequence is TGTGCCAGCACCAACCCCGCAGGAGGGCGGGAGCTGTTTTTT. Supplemented by reference TRBV2 and TRBJ2-2, the full variable domain reads EPEVTQTPSHQVTQMGQEVILRCVPISNHLYFYWYRQILGQKVEFLVSFYNNEISEKSEIFDDQFSVERPDGSNFTLKIRSTKLEDSAMYFCASTNPAGGRELFFGEGSRLTVL.

The chain combines TRBV5-1 with TRBJ1-2; D unresolved. The V end was cut by 2 bases, the J end by 3 bases, with 17 bases between. The germline V gene encodes CDR1 SGHRS and CDR2 YFSETQ. The CDR3 totals 16 residues. The DNA for the CDR3 is TGCGCCAGCAGCTTCCGAGGAGACCTTGTCTACTATGGCTACACCTTC. Encoded protein: CASSFRGDLVYYGYTF.

Written as DNA, the CDR3 is TGTGCCTGGAGTGTAAGCGGGCAGGGGGCGCGGGAAGCTTTCTTT. Translating it yields CAWSVSGQGAREAFF. The genes are TRBV30 and TRBJ1-1; 8 bases line up with TRBD1. The V gene end was trimmed by 0 bases and the J gene end by 8 bases; junction bases not matched to a gene: 11. Per germline, CDR1 GTSNPN and CDR2 SVGIG (reference sequence). CDR3 length: 15 amino acids.

V gene TRBV5-8 combines with J gene TRBJ2-7, with D possibly being TRBD1 (6 bases). Germline CDR1 and CDR2: SGHTS and YDEGEE. The length of the CDR3 is 12 residues. V shed 2 bases and J shed 4 bases, with 7 bases lying between them. DNA for the CDR3: TGTGCCAGCAGCTTACAGGGTTACGAGCAGTACTTC. Encoded protein: CASSLQGYEQYF. Full variable domain (remainder filled in from reference TRBV5-8 and TRBJ2-7): EAGVTQSPTHLIKTRGQQATLRCSPISGHTSVYWYQQALGLGLQFLLWYDEGEERNRGNFPPRFSGRQFPNYSSELNVNALELEDSALYLCASSLQGYEQYFGPGTRLTVT.

The chain couples TRBV5-1 to TRBJ2-5, with 12 bases identical to TRBD2. Trimming at V came to 1 base and at J to 0 bases, leaving 7 bases not matched to a gene. Looked up from germline, CDR1 is SGHRS and CDR2 is YFSETQ. The CDR3 has 18 residues. The CDR3 nucleotides are TGCGCCAGCAGCTTGTACTCAACTAGCGGGGGGTACCAAGAGACCCAGTACTTC. Protein sequence: CASSLYSTSGGYQETQYF. The whole variable domain, remainder taken from reference TRBV5-1 and TRBJ2-5, is KAGVTQTPRYLIKTRGQQVTLSCSPISGHRSVSWYQQTPGQGLQFLFEYFSETQRNKGNFPGRFSGRQFSNSRSEMNVSTLELGDSALYLCASSLYSTSGGYQETQYFGPGTRLLVL.

This clone was counted a few times. The V and J genes are TRBV7-8 and TRBJ1-6; possible D gene TRBD1, 6 bases. Germline CDR1 reads SGHVS; CDR2 reads FQNEAQ. Trimming cost V 5 bases and J 6 bases, with 17 bases left between them. CDR3 length: 16 amino acids. The CDR3 here is CASSPAPAGANSPLHF. CDR3 nucleotides: TGTGCCAGCAGCCCGGCCCCGGCGGGGGCTAATTCACCCCTCCACTTT.

This clone turned up a few times. J is TRBJ2-7 and V is TRBV5-1; TRBD1 might be the D (6 bases). The CDR3 is made up of 15 amino acids. The germline gives CDR1 SGHRS, CDR2 YFSETQ. Trimming pared 0 bases from V and 6 bases from J, leaving 16 bases between. The CDR3 region has the DNA TGCGCCAGCAGCTTGGATCAGGGGACGTTGGGCGAGCAGTACTTC. Residues: CASSLDQGTLGEQYF.

V and J are TRBV9 and TRBJ1-1, with D unclear. Trimming pared 0 bases from V and 0 bases from J, leaving 15 bases between. Germline CDR1 SGDLS, CDR2 YYNGEE. This CDR3 is built from 17 residues. The CDR3 region is CASSVVSGSGMNTEAFF. The CDR3, as DNA: TGTGCCAGCAGCGTAGTGTCGGGGTCTGGGATGAACACTGAAGCTTTCTTT.

The rearrangement links TRBV30 to TRBJ1-6; D is ambiguous. V dropped 4 bases and J dropped 0 bases, with 10 bases sitting between them. The CDR3 contains 15 residues. Germline values: CDR1 GTSNPN, CDR2 SVGIG (reference sequence). CDR3 coding DNA: TGTGCCTGGACTACAGTCAGCTCCTATAATTCACCCCTCCACTTT. As protein: CAWTTVSSYNSPLHF.

The V call is TRBV13, the J call TRBJ2-6, with D uncertain. There are 12 residues in the CDR3. The germline V and J ends were trimmed by 3 bases and 4 bases, with 1 base remaining between them. Germline-derived CDR1 and CDR2 are PRHDT and FYEKMQ (reference sequence). The CDR3 here is CASSLGANVLTF. CDR3 nucleotide sequence: TGTGCCAGCAGCTTGGGGGCCAACGTCCTGACTTTC.

This chain links TRBV18 with TRBJ2-1; D remains ambiguous. Between the trimmed V and J ends, which lost 3 bases and 3 bases, there was a span of 15 bases. The CDR3 length is 16 residues. Germline-derived CDR1 and CDR2 are KGHSH and LQKENI. CDR3 bases: TGTGCCAGCTCACCGAGGAACTCCCAAATCTACAATGAGCAGTTCTTC. Protein: CASSPRNSQIYNEQFF.

The rearrangement uses TRBV7-9 and TRBJ2-2, with TRBD2 matching 11 bases. V shed 7 bases and J 0 bases; nucleotides not matched to a gene: 7. The CDR3 loop spans 17 amino acids. CDR1 and CDR2 from the germline V gene are SEHNR and FQNEAQ (reference sequence). The chain's CDR3 is CASTYGLAGANTGELFF. CDR3 nucleotide sequence: TGTGCCAGCACCTACGGACTAGCGGGTGCGAACACCGGGGAGCTGTTTTTT.

This clone occurred once. The rearrangement uses TRBV18 and TRBJ2-2, with D possibly TRBD2 on 5 matching bases. With 4 bases removed from V and 7 bases from J, the gap between germline ends came to 7 bases. The CDR3 has 12 residues. Germline V lookup: CDR1 KGHSH, CDR2 LQKENI. DNA of the CDR3: TGTGCCAGCTCACTCGCGGGCGGGGAGCTGTTTTTT. This gives the protein CASSLAGGELFF.

CDR3 in DNA: TGTGCCAGCAGCTTATCAGGGAATGGGAATAATGAGCAGTTCTTC. Translating gives CASSLSGNGNNEQFF. The chain combines TRBV5-5 with TRBJ2-1; TRBD1 might be the D (5 bases). Germline lookup yields CDR1 SGHKS and CDR2 YYEKEE (reference sequence). V was shortened by 2 bases and J by 7 bases, with 16 bases between the two germline ends. The CDR3 has 15 residues.

This chain links TRBV5-1 with TRBJ2-7; a possible D gene is TRBD2 (6 bases). From germline, CDR1 is SGHRS and CDR2 YFSETQ. The CDR3 length is 14 residues. The germline V and J ends were trimmed by 0 bases and 5 bases, with 12 bases remaining between them. CDR3 nucleotide sequence: TGCGCCAGCAGCTTGGAGGCGGGATCCAACGAGCAGTACTTC. Encoded protein: CASSLEAGSNEQYF. Together with reference TRBV5-1 and TRBJ2-7, the CDR3 gives the full variable domain: KAGVTQTPRYLIKTRGQQVTLSCSPISGHRSVSWYQQTPGQGLQFLFEYFSETQRNKGNFPGRFSGRQFSNSRSEMNVSTLELGDSALYLCASSLEAGSNEQYFGPGTRLTVT.

About this clone itself: Within the sample, other DNA sequences also encode this same CDR3. The chain is built from TRBV7-6 and TRBJ1-1; no firm D call. The V gene's germline CDR1 is SGHVS and CDR2 FNYEAQ. With 1 base removed from V and 1 base from J, the gap between germline ends came to 7 bases. The CDR3 sequence is 14 residues long. This CDR3 reads CASSLEAANTEAFF. The CDR3, as DNA: TGTGCCAGCAGCTTAGAGGCAGCGAACACTGAAGCTTTCTTT.

V is TRBV18 and J is TRBJ2-3; D is perhaps TRBD1 (6 bases). V was clipped by 1 base and J by 4 bases, with 18 bases between them. The CDR3 has 17 residues. Germline assignment: CDR1 KGHSH and CDR2 LQKENI. The CDR3 loop reads CASSPLLIGGEADTQYF. As DNA, the CDR3 is TGTGCCAGCTCACCACTTCTGATAGGGGGTGAAGCAGATACGCAGTATTTT.

A few counts support this clone. Other DNA sequences in this specimen translate into the identical CDR3. This chain links TRBV5-1 with TRBJ1-4, with TRBD1 matching 9 bases. V was pared by 1 base and J by 5 bases, with 3 bases of the junction left unmatched. Germline V gives CDR1 SGHRS, CDR2 YFSETQ. The CDR3 runs to 15 residues. In nucleotides, the CDR3 is TGCGCCAGCAGCTTGAAAGGACAGGGGAATGAAAAACTGTTTTTT. This translates into CASSLKGQGNEKLFF.

This chain connects TRBV4-1 to TRBJ2-7, with D hard to call. Trimming stripped 4 bases from V and 2 bases from J, with 21 bases between. The CDR3 spans 17 residues. Germline values: CDR1 MGHRA, CDR2 YSYEKL. This chain's CDR3 is CASSLWPGRNSAYEQYF. CDR3 DNA: TGCGCCAGCAGCCTCTGGCCGGGTCGCAACTCAGCCTACGAGCAGTACTTC.

This clone was observed a few times. This chain joins TRBV9 and TRBJ2-3, with D unclear. The CDR3 loop spans 14 amino acids. CDR1 and CDR2 from the germline V gene are SGDLS and YYNGEE. Trimming stripped 4 bases from V and 2 bases from J, with 11 bases between. The CDR3 sequence: CASSSTGHTDTQYF. DNA of the CDR3: TGTGCCAGCAGCTCCACGGGTCACACAGATACGCAGTATTTT.

The rearrangement joins TRBV2 to TRBJ2-5; D remains ambiguous. CDR1 and CDR2 (germline): SNHLY, FYNNEI. The CDR3 is 13 amino acids. Trimming left V 10 bases short and J 5 bases short, with 17 bases between. DNA of the CDR3: TGTGCCATCATACCTGGCAGTGGCGAGACCCAGTACTTC. Its translation is CAIIPGSGETQYF.

The gene calls are TRBV19 and TRBJ2-1; no clear D gene. Germline assignment: CDR1 LNHDA and CDR2 SQIVND (reference sequence). Between the trimmed V and J ends, which lost 4 bases and 6 bases, there was a span of 25 bases. CDR3 length: 18 residues. The CDR3 DNA sequence: TGTGCCAGTAGTACCTATCCCTCTCCCCTGGCCTGGGTCAATGAGCAGTTCTTC. Protein sequence: CASSTYPSPLAWVNEQFF.

The CDR3 DNA reads as TGTGCCAGCACCCTGGTCGGGGGCGCGTGGGGCTACACCTTC. It is translated as CASTLVGGAWGYTF. The chain carries TRBV2 and TRBJ1-2, with D perhaps matching TRBD1 (6 bases). V lost 7 bases, J lost 8 bases, and 20 bases lay in between. The CDR3 loop spans 14 amino acids. Per the germline V gene, CDR1 is SNHLY and CDR2 is FYNNEI.

This clone was counted once. The CDR3 reads CSVEDRLDGYTF. In DNA form, the CDR3 reads TGCAGCGTAGAGGACAGATTAGATGGCTACACCTTC. The chain recombines TRBV29-1 with TRBJ1-2; a weak D match, TRBD1 (6 bases). Looked up from germline, CDR1 is SQVTM and CDR2 is ANQGSEA. With 6 bases removed from V and 6 bases from J, the gap between germline ends came to 14 bases. The CDR3 has 12 amino acids.